This passage covers 17 T cell receptor beta chains from one sample sequenced in a study of PD-1 blockade in classical Hodgkin lymphoma. Profiling relied on immunoSEQ multiplex PCR, and the TCRdb table lists in-frame clones only, not all of them. The repertoire includes 15,000 to 20,000 clones, approximately 92% of them detected once, and around 7% sits in the top ten. Time point described: newly diagnosed, previously untreated cHL patient sample. Sample: peripheral blood mononuclear cells (PBMCs). These receptors all come from a human donor with classical Hodgkin lymphoma.

The chain has TRBV19 and TRBJ2-1; possibly TRBD1 for D (5 bases). Germline CDR1 and CDR2: LNHDA and SQIVND (reference sequence). The V end lost 7 bases, the J end lost 2 bases, and 12 bases lay between the germline ends. The CDR3 runs 14 residues. The CDR3 region is CASTQVGAYNEQFF. CDR3 coding DNA: TGTGCCAGTACCCAGGTAGGGGCCTACAATGAGCAGTTCTTC.

This clone appeared a single time. V usage is TRBV28 and J usage is TRBJ2-5, with TRBD1 matching 7 bases. The CDR3 spans 14 residues. Germline CDR1 and CDR2: MDHEN and SYDVKM. Unmatched junction bases numbered 7, after V lost 7 bases and J lost 2 bases. In nucleotides, the CDR3 is TGTGCCAGCATCGGTGGGACAGCGCAAGAGACCCAGTACTTC. It codes for CASIGGTAQETQYF.

The rearrangement links TRBV9 to TRBJ2-6; tentatively, D is TRBD1 (6 bases). Germline V lookup: CDR1 SGDLS, CDR2 YYNGEE. There are 13 residues in the CDR3. The ends were cut back, 2 bases at V and 12 bases at J, with 12 bases in the middle. The CDR3, as DNA: TGTGCCAGCAGCGTCCAGGGGATGGGCGTCCTGACTTTC. Protein: CASSVQGMGVLTF. Drawing the rest from reference TRBV9 and TRBJ2-6, the complete variable domain is DSGVTQTPKHLITATGQRVTLRCSPRSGDLSVYWYQQSLDQGLQFLIQYYNGEERAKGNILERFSAQQFPDLHSELNLSSLELGDSALYFCASSVQGMGVLTFGAGSRLTVL.

The chain uses TRBV18 and TRBJ1-6; 7 nucleotides line up with TRBD1. With 3 bases clipped from V and 5 bases from J, the junction kept 1 base outside the gene matches. This CDR3 is built from 14 residues. CDR1 KGHSH and CDR2 LQKENI come from the germline V gene. CDR3 DNA sequence: TGTGCCAGCTCACCCGACAGGGATAATTCACCCCTCCACTTT. Protein: CASSPDRDNSPLHF.

This chain uses TRBV29-1 with TRBJ1-3, with 7 bases aligning to TRBD1. Germline V gene data show CDR1 as SQVTM and CDR2 as ANQGSEA. The V segment lost 8 bases and the J segment 2 bases; nucleotides outside the gene matches: 3. The CDR3 is made up of 12 amino acids. This CDR3 reads CSTTGTGNTIYF. CDR3 nucleotides: TGCAGCACGACAGGGACTGGAAACACCATATATTTT. The full variable domain, its missing parts supplied by reference TRBV29-1 and TRBJ1-3, is SAVISQKPSRDICQRGTSLTIQCQVDSQVTMMFWYRQQPGQSLTLIATANQGSEATYESGFVIDKFPISRPNLTFSTLTVSNMSPEDSSIYLCSTTGTGNTIYFGEGSWLTVV.

The rearrangement joins TRBV21-1 to TRBJ2-6; TRBD2 is the table's D call and was not checked against the DNA. TRBV21-1 is reported as a pseudogene. The CDR3 totals 19 residues. In nucleotides, the CDR3 is TGTGCCAGCAGACCCCCCAGCGGACCTAACGGTGCTGGGGCCAACGTCCTGACTTTC. It codes for CASRPPSGPNGAGANVLTF.

The chain is built from TRBV10-1 and TRBJ2-3, with TRBD1 matching over 9 bases. The ends lost 7 bases at V and 5 bases at J; junction bases unmatched: 4. Germline V CDR1 and CDR2: WNHNN, SYGVQD (reference sequence). The CDR3 is 13 amino acids. The CDR3 DNA reads as TGCGCCAGCACGGGACAGGGTGTAGATACGCAGTATTTT. Translated, it gives CASTGQGVDTQYF.

This chain uses TRBV27 with TRBJ2-7; 11 bases are shared with TRBD2. Trimming cost V 2 bases and J 0 bases; bases outside gene matches: 3. Germline-derived CDR1 and CDR2 are MNHEY and SMNVEV (reference sequence). The CDR3 extends over 16 amino acids. In DNA form, the CDR3 reads TGTGCCAGCAGTTTACGGACTAGCGGGCCCTCCTACGAGCAGTACTTC. Its translation: CASSLRTSGPSYEQYF.

In this sample, this clone turned up once. V is TRBV6-5 and J is TRBJ2-5, with D unclear. Looked up from germline, CDR1 is MNHEY and CDR2 is SVGAGI. The CDR3 has 13 residues. The V and J ends lost 2 bases and 7 bases respectively, with 11 bases between them. CDR3 DNA: TGTGCCAGCAGTTACGAAGGGATGGGGACCCAGTACTTC. Its translation is CASSYEGMGTQYF.

This rearrangement joins TRBV5-1 to TRBJ2-7; D is uncertain. In germline, CDR1 is SGHRS, CDR2 YFSETQ. Trimming removed 4 bases at V and 2 bases at J, with 13 bases between. This CDR3 spans 14 amino acids. The CDR3 spells CASSLGPFPYEQYF. DNA for the CDR3: TGCGCCAGCAGCCTAGGACCGTTTCCCTACGAGCAGTACTTC.

The V call is TRBV5-1, the J call TRBJ2-5, with D perhaps TRBD1 (6 bases). CDR3 size: 14 residues. The germline V gene encodes CDR1 SGHRS and CDR2 YFSETQ. V shed 0 bases and J shed 4 bases, with 10 bases lying between them. The CDR3 DNA is TGCGCCAGCAGCTTGGGGGGGCCGGGAGAGACCCAGTACTTC. Translation gives CASSLGGPGETQYF. The full variable domain, in which reference TRBV5-1 and TRBJ2-5 provide the parts outside the CDR3, is KAGVTQTPRYLIKTRGQQVTLSCSPISGHRSVSWYQQTPGQGLQFLFEYFSETQRNKGNFPGRFSGRQFSNSRSEMNVSTLELGDSALYLCASSLGGPGETQYFGPGTRLLVL.

In this sample, this clone turned up once. The V call is TRBV28, the J call TRBJ1-2; D might be TRBD1 (6 bases). The CDR3 sequence is 16 residues long. Trimming took off 6 bases at V and 8 bases at J, with 25 bases between the two ends. Germline CDR1 and CDR2: MDHEN and SYDVKM. The CDR3, as DNA: TGTGCCAGCAGGGGCCCCAACAGGGTCACCCGAGGGGGCTACACCTTC. As protein: CASRGPNRVTRGGYTF.

A single count supports this clone. The genes are TRBV10-3 and TRBJ2-5, with D possibly TRBD1 on 6 matching bases. The CDR3 loop spans 14 amino acids. Trimming pared 6 bases from V and 4 bases from J, leaving 15 bases between. Germline V gene data show CDR1 as ENHRY and CDR2 as SYGVKD. The CDR3 region has the DNA TGTGCCATCAGCACAGGGACCCCCGGAGAGACCCAGTACTTC. It codes for CAISTGTPGETQYF.

V gene TRBV7-9 combines with J gene TRBJ1-1; possible D gene TRBD1, 5 bases. The CDR3 runs 14 residues. The V gene's germline CDR1 is SEHNR and CDR2 FQNEAQ (reference sequence). V was clipped by 5 bases and J by 5 bases, with 15 bases between them. CDR3: CASSAPRGGTEAFF. The CDR3 bases are TGTGCCAGCAGCGCGCCAAGGGGAGGGACTGAAGCTTTCTTT.

This rearrangement joins TRBV15 to TRBJ2-7; TRBD1 aligns across 8 bases. Germline V gene lookup returns CDR1 LNHNV and CDR2 YYDKDF (reference sequence). V was pared by 1 base and J by 3 bases, with 20 bases of the junction left unmatched. The CDR3 runs to 20 residues. The CDR3 spells CATSRGGVGQASIPHYEQYF. CDR3 nucleotides: TGTGCCACCAGCAGAGGAGGAGTGGGACAGGCTTCCATCCCTCACTACGAGCAGTACTTC.

The rearrangement uses TRBV25-1 and TRBJ2-7; D is perhaps TRBD1 (6 bases). The CDR3 sequence is 14 residues long. Germline V gene data show CDR1 as MGHDK and CDR2 as SYGVNS. V gave up 4 bases and J gave up 5 bases, with 15 bases separating them. The CDR3: CASSGNQGRNEQYF. DNA of the CDR3: TGTGCCAGCAGTGGCAACCAGGGGCGAAACGAGCAGTACTTC.

The rearrangement uses TRBV5-1 and TRBJ2-5; TRBD2 agrees at 8 bases. CDR1 and CDR2 (germline): SGHRS, YFSETQ. V gave up 4 bases and J gave up 5 bases; unmatched junction bases: 10. The CDR3 runs to 15 residues. Here the CDR3 reads CASSPVLSGGETQYF. CDR3 bases: TGCGCCAGCAGCCCCGTTCTTTCGGGGGGGGAGACCCAGTACTTC.